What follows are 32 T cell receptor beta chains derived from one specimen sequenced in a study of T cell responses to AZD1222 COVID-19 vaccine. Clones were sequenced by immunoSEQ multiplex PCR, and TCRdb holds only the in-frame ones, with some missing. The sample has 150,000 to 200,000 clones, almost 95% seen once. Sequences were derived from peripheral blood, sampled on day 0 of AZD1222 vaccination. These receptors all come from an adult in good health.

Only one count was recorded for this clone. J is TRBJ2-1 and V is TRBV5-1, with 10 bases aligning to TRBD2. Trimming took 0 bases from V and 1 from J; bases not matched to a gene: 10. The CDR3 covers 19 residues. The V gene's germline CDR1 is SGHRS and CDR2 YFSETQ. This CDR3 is CASSLGVSGRSSSYNEQFF. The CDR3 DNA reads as TGCGCCAGCAGCTTGGGTGTTAGCGGGAGGTCGTCTTCCTACAATGAGCAGTTCTTC.

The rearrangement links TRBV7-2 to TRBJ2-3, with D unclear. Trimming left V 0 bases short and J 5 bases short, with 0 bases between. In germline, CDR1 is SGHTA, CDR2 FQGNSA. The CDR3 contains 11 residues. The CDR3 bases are TGTGCCAGCAGCTTAGCAGATACGCAGTATTTT. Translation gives CASSLADTQYF.

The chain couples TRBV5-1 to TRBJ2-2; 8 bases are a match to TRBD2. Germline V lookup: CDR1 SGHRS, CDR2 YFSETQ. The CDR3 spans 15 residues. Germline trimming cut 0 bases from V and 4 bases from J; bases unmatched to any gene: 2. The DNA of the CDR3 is TGCGCCAGCAGCTTGGGGACTAGCCCCACCGGGGAGCTGTTTTTT. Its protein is CASSLGTSPTGELFF.

The CDR3 DNA reads as TGTGCCAGCAGCCGAAGCGGGAGGGGGGCCTACGAGCAGTACTTC. This codes for CASSRSGRGAYEQYF. The chain uses TRBV7-9 and TRBJ2-7; 10 bases match TRBD2. The ends lost 5 bases at V and 2 bases at J; junction bases unmatched: 6. CDR3 length equals 15 residues. Germline V gene data show CDR1 as SEHNR and CDR2 as FQNEAQ (reference sequence).

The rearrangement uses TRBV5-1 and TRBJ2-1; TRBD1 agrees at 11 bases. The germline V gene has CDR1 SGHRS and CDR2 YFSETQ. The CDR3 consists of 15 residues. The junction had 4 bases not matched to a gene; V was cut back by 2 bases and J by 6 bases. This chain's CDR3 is CASSFRTGGPNEQFF. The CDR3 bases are TGCGCCAGCAGCTTCCGGACAGGGGGCCCCAATGAGCAGTTCTTC.

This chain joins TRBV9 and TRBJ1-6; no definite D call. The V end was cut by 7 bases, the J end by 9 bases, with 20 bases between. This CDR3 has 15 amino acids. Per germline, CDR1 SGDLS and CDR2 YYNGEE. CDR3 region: CASSGKEASSSPLHF. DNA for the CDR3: TGTGCCAGCTCGGGAAAGGAGGCTAGTAGTTCACCCCTCCACTTT.

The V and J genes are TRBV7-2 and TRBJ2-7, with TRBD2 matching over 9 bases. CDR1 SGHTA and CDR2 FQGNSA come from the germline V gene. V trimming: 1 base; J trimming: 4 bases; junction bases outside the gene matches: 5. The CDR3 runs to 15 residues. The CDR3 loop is CASSLVGGRAYEQYF. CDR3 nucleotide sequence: TGTGCCAGCAGCTTAGTGGGCGGGAGGGCGTACGAGCAGTACTTC.

In DNA, the CDR3 is TGTGCCAGCAGCTGGCCAGGGGATAATGAGCAGTTCTTC. Residues: CASSWPGDNEQFF. The rearrangement links TRBV21-1 to TRBJ2-1; the D call in the table, TRBD1, was not verified against the DNA. TRBV21-1 constitutes a pseudogene. The CDR3 contains 13 residues.

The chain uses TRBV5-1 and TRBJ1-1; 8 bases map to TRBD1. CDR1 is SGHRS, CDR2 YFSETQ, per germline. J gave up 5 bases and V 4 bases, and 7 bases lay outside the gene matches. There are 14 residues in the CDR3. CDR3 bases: TGCGCCAGCAGCCCTCCGACAGGGGTGACTGAAGCTTTCTTT. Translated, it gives CASSPPTGVTEAFF.

CDR3 loop: CASSRDGTNYGYTF. Written as DNA, the CDR3 is TGTGCCAGCAGTCGAGACGGAACTAACTATGGCTACACCTTC. The rearrangement joins TRBV7-9 to TRBJ1-2; D call uncertain. CDR1 and CDR2 from the germline V gene are SEHNR and FQNEAQ (reference sequence). The CDR3 has 14 amino acids. Trimming cost V 6 bases and J 0 bases, with 11 bases left between them.

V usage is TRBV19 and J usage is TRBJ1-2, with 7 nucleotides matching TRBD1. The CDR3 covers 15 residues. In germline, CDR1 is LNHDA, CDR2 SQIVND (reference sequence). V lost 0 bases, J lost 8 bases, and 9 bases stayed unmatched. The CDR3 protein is CASSIDDDRAVGYTF. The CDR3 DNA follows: TGTGCCAGTAGTATAGACGACGACAGGGCGGTCGGCTACACCTTC. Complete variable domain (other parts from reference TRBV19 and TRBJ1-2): DGGITQSPKYLFRKEGQNVTLSCEQNLNHDAMYWYRQDPGQGLRLIYYSQIVNDFQKGDIAEGYSVSREKKESFPLTVTSAQKNPTAFYLCASSIDDDRAVGYTFGSGTRLTVV.

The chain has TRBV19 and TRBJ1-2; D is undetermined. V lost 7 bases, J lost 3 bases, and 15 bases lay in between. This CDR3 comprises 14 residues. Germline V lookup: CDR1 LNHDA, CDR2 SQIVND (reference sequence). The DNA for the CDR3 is TGTGCCAGTATAAGCCTCGGCACCGACTATGGCTACACCTTC. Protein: CASISLGTDYGYTF.

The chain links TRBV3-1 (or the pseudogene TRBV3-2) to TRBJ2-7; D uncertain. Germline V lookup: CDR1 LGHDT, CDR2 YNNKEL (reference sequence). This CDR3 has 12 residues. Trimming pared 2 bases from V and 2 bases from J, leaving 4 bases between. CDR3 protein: CASSQYPYEQYF. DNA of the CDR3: TGTGCCAGCAGCCAATATCCCTACGAGCAGTACTTC.

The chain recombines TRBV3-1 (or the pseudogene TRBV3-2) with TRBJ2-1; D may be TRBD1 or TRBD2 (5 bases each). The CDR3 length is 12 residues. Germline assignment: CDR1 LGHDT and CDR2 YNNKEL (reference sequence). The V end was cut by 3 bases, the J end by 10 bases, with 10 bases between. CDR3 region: CASSQVGEEQFF. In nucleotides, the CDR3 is TGTGCCAGCAGCCAGGTGGGGGAGGAGCAGTTCTTC.

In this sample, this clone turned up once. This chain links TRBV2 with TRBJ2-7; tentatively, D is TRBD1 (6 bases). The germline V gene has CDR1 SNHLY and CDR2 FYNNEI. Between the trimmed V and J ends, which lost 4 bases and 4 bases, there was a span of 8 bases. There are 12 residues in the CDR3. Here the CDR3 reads CASSVQGYEQYF. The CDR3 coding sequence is TGTGCCAGCAGTGTACAGGGTTACGAGCAGTACTTC.

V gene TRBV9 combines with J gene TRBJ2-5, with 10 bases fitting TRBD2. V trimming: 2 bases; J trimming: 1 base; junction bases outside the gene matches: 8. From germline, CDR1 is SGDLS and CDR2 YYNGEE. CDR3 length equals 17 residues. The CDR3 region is CASSVSPSGRIQETQYF. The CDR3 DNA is TGTGCCAGCAGCGTCAGCCCTAGCGGGAGAATCCAAGAGACCCAGTACTTC.

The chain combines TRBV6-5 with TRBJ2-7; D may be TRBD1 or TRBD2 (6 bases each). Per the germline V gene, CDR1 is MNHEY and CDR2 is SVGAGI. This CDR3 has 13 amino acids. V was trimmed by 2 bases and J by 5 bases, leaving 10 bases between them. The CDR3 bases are TGTGCCAGCAGTTACGGGGGGCTGGACGAGCAGTACTTC. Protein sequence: CASSYGGLDEQYF.

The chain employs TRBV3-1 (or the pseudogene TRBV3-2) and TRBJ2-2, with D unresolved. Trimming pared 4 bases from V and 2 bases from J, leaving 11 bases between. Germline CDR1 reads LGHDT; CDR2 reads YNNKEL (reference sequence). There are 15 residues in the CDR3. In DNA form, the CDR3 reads TGTGCCAGCAGCCGCCAAAGAGGTAACACCGGGGAGCTGTTTTTT. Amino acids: CASSRQRGNTGELFF.

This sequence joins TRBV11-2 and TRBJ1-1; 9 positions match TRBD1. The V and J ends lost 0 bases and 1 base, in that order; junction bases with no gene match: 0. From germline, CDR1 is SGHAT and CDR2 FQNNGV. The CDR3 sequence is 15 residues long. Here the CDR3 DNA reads TGTGCCAGCAGCTTAGAGGGACAGGGGAACACTGAAGCTTTCTTT. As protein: CASSLEGQGNTEAFF.

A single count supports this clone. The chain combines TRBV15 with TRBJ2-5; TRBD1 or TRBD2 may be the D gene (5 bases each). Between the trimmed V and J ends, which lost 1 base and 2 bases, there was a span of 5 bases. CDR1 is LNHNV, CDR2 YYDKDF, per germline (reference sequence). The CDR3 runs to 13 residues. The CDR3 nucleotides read TGTGCCACCAGCAGAGGGGGGCAAGAGACCCAGTACTTC. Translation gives CATSRGGQETQYF.

The CDR3 sequence: CASSSLTGLSSTQHF. DNA of the CDR3: TGTGCCAGTAGTTCCCTGACAGGACTTTCTTCGACCCAGCATTTT. The V and J genes are TRBV19 and TRBJ1-5, with a tentative D call TRBD1 (6 bases). This CDR3 spans 15 amino acids. V lost 5 bases to trimming and J lost 11 bases, with 22 bases between them. CDR1 is LNHDA, CDR2 SQIVND, per germline (reference sequence). The variable domain in full, completed from reference TRBV19 and TRBJ1-5, reads DGGITQSPKYLFRKEGQNVTLSCEQNLNHDAMYWYRQDPGQGLRLIYYSQIVNDFQKGDIAEGYSVSREKKESFPLTVTSAQKNPTAFYLCASSSLTGLSSTQHFGDGTRLSIL.

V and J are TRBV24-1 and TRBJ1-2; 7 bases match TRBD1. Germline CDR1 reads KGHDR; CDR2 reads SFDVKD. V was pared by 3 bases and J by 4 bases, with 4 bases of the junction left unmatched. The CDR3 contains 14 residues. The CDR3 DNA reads TGTGCCACCAGTGATCCGACAGGGACCTATGGCTACACCTTC. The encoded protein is CATSDPTGTYGYTF.

In DNA form, the CDR3 reads TGTGCCAGTAGTACAAGTAGCGGCACCTACAATGAGCAGTTCTTC. Residues: CASSTSSGTYNEQFF. The genes are TRBV19 and TRBJ2-1, with D tentatively TRBD2 (6 bases). With 4 bases removed from V and 2 bases from J, the gap between germline ends came to 12 bases. In germline, CDR1 is LNHDA, CDR2 SQIVND (reference sequence). The CDR3 runs to 15 residues. The complete variable domain, with remaining parts taken from reference TRBV19 and TRBJ2-1, reads DGGITQSPKYLFRKEGQNVTLSCEQNLNHDAMYWYRQDPGQGLRLIYYSQIVNDFQKGDIAEGYSVSREKKESFPLTVTSAQKNPTAFYLCASSTSSGTYNEQFFGPGTRLTVL.

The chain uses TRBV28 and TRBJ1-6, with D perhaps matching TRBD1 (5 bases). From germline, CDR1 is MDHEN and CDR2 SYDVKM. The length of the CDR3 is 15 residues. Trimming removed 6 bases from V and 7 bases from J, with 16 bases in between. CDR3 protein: CASRSRDGGNSPLHF. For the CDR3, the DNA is TGTGCCAGCAGGTCCCGGGACGGGGGGAATTCACCCCTCCACTTT.

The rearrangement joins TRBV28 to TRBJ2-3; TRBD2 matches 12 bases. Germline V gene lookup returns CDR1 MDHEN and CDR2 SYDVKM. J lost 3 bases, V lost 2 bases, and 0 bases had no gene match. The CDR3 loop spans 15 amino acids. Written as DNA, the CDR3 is TGTGCCAGCAGTTTAGGGACTAGCGGGACAGATACGCAGTATTTT. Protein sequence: CASSLGTSGTDTQYF. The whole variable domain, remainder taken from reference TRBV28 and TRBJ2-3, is DVKVTQSSRYLVKRTGEKVFLECVQDMDHENMFWYRQDPGLGLRLIYFSYDVKMKEKGDIPEGYSVSREKKERFSLILESASTNQTSMYLCASSLGTSGTDTQYFGPGTRLTVL.

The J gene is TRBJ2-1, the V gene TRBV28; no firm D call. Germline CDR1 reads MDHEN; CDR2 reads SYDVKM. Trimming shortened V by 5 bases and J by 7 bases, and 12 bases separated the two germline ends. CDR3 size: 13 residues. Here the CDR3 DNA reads TGTGCCAGCAGTAACTACGTTGGGAATGAGCAGTTCTTC. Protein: CASSNYVGNEQFF.

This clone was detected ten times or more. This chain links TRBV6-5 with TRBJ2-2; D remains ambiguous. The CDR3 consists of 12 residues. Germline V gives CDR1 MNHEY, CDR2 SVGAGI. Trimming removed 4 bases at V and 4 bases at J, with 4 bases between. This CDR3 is CASSSPTGELFF. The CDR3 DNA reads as TGTGCCAGCAGTTCTCCCACCGGGGAGCTGTTTTTT.

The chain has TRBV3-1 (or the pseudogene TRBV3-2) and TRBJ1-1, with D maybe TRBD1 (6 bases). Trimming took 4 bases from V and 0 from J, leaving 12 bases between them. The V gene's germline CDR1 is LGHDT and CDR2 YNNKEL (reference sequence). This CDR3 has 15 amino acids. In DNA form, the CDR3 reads TGTGCCAGCAGCCTAGGACAGACTATGAACACTGAAGCTTTCTTT. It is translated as CASSLGQTMNTEAFF.

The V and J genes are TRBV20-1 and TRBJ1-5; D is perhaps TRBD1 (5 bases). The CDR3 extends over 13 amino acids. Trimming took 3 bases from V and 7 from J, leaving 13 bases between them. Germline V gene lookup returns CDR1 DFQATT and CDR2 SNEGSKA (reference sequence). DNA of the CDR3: TGCAGTGCTAGTTTGGGGACGAGGCAGCCCCAGCATTTT. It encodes CSASLGTRQPQHF.

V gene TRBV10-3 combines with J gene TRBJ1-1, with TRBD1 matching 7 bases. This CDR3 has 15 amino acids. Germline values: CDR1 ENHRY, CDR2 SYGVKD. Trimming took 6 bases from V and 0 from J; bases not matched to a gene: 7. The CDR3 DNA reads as TGTGCCATCAGCGAGGGGGCGAGGGTGAACACTGAAGCTTTCTTT. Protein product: CAISEGARVNTEAFF.

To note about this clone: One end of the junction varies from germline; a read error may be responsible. The CDR3 region is CASSPRENQPQHF. DNA of the CDR3: TGTGCCAGCTCTCCACGGGAGAATCAGCCCCAGCATTTT. This chain connects TRBV18 to TRBJ1-5; D remains ambiguous. Looked up from germline, CDR1 is KGHSH and CDR2 is LQKENI. There are 13 residues in the CDR3.

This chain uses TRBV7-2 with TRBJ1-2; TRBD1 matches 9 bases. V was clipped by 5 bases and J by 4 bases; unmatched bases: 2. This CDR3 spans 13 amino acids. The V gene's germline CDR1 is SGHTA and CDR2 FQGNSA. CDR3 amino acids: CASSIQGAYGYTF. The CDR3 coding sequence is TGTGCCAGCAGCATACAGGGGGCCTATGGCTACACCTTC. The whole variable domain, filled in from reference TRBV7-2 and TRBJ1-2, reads GAGVSQSPSNKVTEKGKDVELRCDPISGHTALYWYRQSLGQGLEFLIYFQGNSAPDKSGLPSDRFSAERTGGSVSTLTIQRTQQEDSAVYLCASSIQGAYGYTFGSGTRLTVV.